This TCR beta chain was found in a study of beta chain features in type 1 diabetes. Study-level information: Cell yields, gender and age were comparable in patients and healthy donors. Broader study findings: Moderate yet significant TCRB CDR3 shortening was seen in Type 1 diabetes patients in all four CD4+ subsets.

This clone showed up just a few times. Its antigen remains unknown. Sorted CD4+ subsets: naive, central memory, regulatory, stem cell-like memory (CD45RO/CCR7/CD25/CD127/CD95/CD27 panel). cDNA synthesis used the whole RNA isolate, giving expressed TCRB sequences. Profiled with immunoSEQ multiplex PCR; TCRdb holds only in-frame clones, not every one. The sample carries around 250,000 clones, 13% to 15% recorded once. This receptor was taken from a woman aged 40 to 50 in good health. Specimen: naive CD4+ T cells from blood.

In DNA form, the CDR3 reads TGTGCTAGTGGCCACCCGTTGGGAGGGGGTGGCACAGATACGCAGTATTTT. Translating gives CASGHPLGGGGTDTQYF. The chain joins TRBV12-5 to TRBJ2-3, with a tentative D call TRBD2 (7 bases). Between the trimmed V and J ends, which lost 6 bases and 1 base, there was a span of 20 bases. There are 17 residues in the CDR3. Germline CDR1 LGHNT, CDR2 FRNRAP. The whole variable domain, remainder taken from reference TRBV12-5 and TRBJ2-3, is DARVTQTPRHKVTEMGQEVTMRCQPILGHNTVFWYRQTMMQGLELLAYFRNRAPLDDSGMPKDRFSAEMPDATLATLKIQPSEPRDSAVYFCASGHPLGGGGTDTQYFGPGTRLTVL.